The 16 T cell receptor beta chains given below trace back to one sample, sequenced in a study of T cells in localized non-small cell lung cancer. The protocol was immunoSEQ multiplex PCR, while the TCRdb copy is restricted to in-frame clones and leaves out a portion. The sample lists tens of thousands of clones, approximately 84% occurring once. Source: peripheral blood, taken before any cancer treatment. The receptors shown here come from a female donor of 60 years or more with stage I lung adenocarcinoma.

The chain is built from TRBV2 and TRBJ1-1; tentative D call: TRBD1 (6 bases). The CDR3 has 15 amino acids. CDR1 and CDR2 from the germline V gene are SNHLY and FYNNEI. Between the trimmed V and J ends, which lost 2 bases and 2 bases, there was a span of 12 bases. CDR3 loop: CASSERAGVNTEAFF. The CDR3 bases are TGTGCCAGCAGTGAAAGGGCAGGGGTAAACACTGAAGCTTTCTTT. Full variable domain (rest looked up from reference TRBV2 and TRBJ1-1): EPEVTQTPSHQVTQMGQEVILRCVPISNHLYFYWYRQILGQKVEFLVSFYNNEISEKSEIFDDQFSVERPDGSNFTLKIRSTKLEDSAMYFCASSERAGVNTEAFFGQGTRLTVV.

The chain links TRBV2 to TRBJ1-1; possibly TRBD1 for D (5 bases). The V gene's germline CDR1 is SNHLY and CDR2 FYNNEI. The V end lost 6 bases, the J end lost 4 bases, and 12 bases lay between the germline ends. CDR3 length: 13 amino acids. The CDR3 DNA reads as TGTGCCAGCAGGGACACCCGGAGCACTGAAGCTTTCTTT. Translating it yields CASRDTRSTEAFF.

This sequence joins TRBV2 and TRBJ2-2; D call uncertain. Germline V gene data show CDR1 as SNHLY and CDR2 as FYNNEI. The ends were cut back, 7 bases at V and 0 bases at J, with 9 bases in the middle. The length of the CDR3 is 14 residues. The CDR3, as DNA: TGTGCCAGCATTTATAGGACGAACACCGGGGAGCTGTTTTTT. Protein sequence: CASIYRTNTGELFF.

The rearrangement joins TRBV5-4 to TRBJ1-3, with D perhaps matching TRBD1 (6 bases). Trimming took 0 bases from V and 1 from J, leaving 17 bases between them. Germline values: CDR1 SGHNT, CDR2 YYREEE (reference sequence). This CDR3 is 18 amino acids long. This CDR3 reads CASSLVTGWESSGNTIYF. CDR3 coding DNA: TGTGCCAGCAGCTTGGTTACAGGGTGGGAGAGTTCTGGAAACACCATATATTTT.

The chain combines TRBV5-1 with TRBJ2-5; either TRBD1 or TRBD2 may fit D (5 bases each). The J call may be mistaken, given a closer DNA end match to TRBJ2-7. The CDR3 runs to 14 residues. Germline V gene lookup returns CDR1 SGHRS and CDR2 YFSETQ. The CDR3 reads CASSLAGAQYEQYF. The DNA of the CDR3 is TGCGCCAGCAGCTTGGCCGGGGCGCAGTACGAGCAGTACTTC.

The CDR3 DNA is TGTGCCAGCAGCTTAGGGGGCGGTCCCGGGCAGTTCTTC. It encodes CASSLGGGPGQFF. The rearrangement joins TRBV7-2 to TRBJ2-1; weak D call: TRBD1 (5 bases). This CDR3 contains 13 residues. The ends were cut back, 1 base at V and 12 bases at J, with 13 bases in the middle. Germline assignment: CDR1 SGHTA and CDR2 FQGNSA.

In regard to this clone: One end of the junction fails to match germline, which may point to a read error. The chain's CDR3 is CASTLESGGGETQYF. CDR3 nucleotides: TGTGCCAGCACCTTAGAGTCAGGGGGCGGGGAGACCCAGTACTTC. The chain links TRBV7-8 to TRBJ2-5; 8 bases agree with TRBD1. This CDR3 contains 15 residues. CDR1 SGHVS and CDR2 FQNEAQ come from the germline V gene.

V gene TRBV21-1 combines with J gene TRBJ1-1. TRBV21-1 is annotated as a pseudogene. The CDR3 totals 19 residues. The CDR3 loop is CASSIPILMSSTQNTEAFF. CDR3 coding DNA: TGTGCCAGCAGCATCCCCATCCTGATGTCGAGTACTCAGAACACTGAAGCTTTCTTT.

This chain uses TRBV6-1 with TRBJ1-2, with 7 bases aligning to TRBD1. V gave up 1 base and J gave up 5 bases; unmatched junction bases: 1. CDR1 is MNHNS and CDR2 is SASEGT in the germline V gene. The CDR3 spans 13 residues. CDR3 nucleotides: TGTGCCAGCAGTGAAGACAGGGGTTATGGCTACACCTTC. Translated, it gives CASSEDRGYGYTF.

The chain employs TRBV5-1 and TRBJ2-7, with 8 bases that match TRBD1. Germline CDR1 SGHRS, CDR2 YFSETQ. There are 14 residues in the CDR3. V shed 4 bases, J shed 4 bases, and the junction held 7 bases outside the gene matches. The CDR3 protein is CASSGGTGLYEQYF. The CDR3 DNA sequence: TGCGCCAGCAGCGGAGGGACAGGATTGTACGAGCAGTACTTC.

CDR3 DNA: TGCAGCGTTGATGAGACCACTAACTATGGCTACACCTTC. Translated: CSVDETTNYGYTF. This chain uses TRBV29-1 with TRBJ1-2; D unresolved. The CDR3 consists of 13 residues. The V gene's germline CDR1 is SQVTM and CDR2 ANQGSEA. Trimming removed 3 bases from V and 0 bases from J, with 8 bases in between.

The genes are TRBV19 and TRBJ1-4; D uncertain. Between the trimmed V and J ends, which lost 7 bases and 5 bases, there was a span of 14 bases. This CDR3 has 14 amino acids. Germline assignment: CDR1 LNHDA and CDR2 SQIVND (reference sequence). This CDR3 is CASTDKAVNEKLFF. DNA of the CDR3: TGTGCCAGTACTGACAAGGCGGTGAATGAAAAACTGTTTTTT.

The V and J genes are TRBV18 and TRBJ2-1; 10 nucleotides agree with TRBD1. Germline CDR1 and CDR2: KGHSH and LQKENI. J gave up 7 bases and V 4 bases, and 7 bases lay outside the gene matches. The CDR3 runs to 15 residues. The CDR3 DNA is TGTGCCAGCTCACTGGGACAGGGGAGCGGGAATGAGCAGTTCTTC. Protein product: CASSLGQGSGNEQFF.

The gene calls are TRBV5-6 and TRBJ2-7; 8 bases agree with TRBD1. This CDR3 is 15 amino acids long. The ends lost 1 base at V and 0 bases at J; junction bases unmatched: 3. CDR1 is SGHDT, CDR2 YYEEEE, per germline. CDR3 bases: TGTGCCAGCAGCTTGCCAGGGGGCAGCTCCTACGAGCAGTACTTC. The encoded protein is CASSLPGGSSYEQYF.

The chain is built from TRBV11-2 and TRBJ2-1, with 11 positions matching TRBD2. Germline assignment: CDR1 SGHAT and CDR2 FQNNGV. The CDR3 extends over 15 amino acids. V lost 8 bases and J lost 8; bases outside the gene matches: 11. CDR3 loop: CASGLAGGVFDEQFF. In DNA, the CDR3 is TGTGCCAGCGGATTAGCGGGAGGGGTTTTTGATGAGCAGTTCTTC.

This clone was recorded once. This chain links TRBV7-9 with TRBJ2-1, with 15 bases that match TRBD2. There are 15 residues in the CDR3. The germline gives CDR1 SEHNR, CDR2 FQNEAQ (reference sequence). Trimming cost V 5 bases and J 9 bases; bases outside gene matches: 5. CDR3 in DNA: TGTGCCAGCAGCCCACCGGGACTAGCGGGAGGTGAGCAGTTCTTC. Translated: CASSPPGLAGGEQFF.